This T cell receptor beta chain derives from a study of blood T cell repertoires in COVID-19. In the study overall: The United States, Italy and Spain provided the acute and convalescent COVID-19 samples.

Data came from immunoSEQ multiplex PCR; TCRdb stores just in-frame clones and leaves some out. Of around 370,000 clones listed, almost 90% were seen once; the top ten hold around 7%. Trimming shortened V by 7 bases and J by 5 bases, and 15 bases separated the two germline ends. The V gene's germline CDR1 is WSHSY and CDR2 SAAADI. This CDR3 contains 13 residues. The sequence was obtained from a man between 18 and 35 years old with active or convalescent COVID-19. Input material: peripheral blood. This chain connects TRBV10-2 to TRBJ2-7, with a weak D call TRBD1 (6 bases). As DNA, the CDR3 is TGCGCCAGCACGTCCTCGGCAGGGGACGAGCAGTACTTC. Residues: CASTSSAGDEQYF.